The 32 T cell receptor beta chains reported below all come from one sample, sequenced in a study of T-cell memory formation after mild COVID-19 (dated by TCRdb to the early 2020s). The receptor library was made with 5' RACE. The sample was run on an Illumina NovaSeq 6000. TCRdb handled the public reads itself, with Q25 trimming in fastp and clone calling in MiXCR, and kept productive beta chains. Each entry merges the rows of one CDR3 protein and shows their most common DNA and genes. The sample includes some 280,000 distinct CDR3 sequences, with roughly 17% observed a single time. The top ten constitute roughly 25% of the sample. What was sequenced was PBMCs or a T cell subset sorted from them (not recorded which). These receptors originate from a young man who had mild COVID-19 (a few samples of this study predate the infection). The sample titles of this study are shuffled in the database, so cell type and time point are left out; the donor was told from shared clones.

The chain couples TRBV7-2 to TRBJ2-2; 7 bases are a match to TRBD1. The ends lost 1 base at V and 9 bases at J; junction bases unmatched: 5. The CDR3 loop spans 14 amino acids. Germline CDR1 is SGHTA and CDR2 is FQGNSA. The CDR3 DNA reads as TGTGCCAGCAGCTTAGGCCAGGGGGTCAGGGAGCTGTTTTTT. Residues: CASSLGQGVRELFF.

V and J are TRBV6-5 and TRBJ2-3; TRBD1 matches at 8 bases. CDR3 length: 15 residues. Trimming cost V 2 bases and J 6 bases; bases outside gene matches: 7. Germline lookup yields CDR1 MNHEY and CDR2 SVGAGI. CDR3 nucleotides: TGTGCCAGCAGTTACAGAAGGACAGGGTTCGATACGCAGTATTTT. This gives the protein CASSYRRTGFDTQYF.

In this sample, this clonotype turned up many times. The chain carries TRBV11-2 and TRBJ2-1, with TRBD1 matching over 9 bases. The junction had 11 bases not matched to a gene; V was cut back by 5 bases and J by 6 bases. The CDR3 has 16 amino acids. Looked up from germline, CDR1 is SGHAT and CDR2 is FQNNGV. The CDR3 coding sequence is TGTGCCAGCAGCCCAGGCCCCGGGACAGGGCTCAATGAGCAGTTCTTC. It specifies CASSPGPGTGLNEQFF.

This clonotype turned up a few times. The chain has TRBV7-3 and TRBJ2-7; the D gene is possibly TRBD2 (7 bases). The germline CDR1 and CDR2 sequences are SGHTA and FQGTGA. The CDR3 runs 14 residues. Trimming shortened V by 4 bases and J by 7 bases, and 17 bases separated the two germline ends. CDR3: CASSSWGGPEEQYF. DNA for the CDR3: TGTGCCAGCAGCTCCTGGGGGGGCCCGGAAGAGCAGTACTTC.

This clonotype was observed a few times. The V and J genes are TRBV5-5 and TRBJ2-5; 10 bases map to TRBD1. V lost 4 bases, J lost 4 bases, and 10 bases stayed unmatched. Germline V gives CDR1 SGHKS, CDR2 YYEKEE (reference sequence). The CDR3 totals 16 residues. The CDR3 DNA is TGTGCCAGCAGCCCCGGGACAGGGGCAGTGGGAGAGACCCAGTACTTC. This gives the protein CASSPGTGAVGETQYF.

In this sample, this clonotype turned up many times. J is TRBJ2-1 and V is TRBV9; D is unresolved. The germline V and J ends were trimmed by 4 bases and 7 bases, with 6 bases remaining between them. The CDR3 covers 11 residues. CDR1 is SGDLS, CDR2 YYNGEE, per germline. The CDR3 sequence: CASSTSNEQFF. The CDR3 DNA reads TGTGCCAGCAGCACCAGTAATGAGCAGTTCTTC. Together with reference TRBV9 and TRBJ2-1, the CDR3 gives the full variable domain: DSGVTQTPKHLITATGQRVTLRCSPRSGDLSVYWYQQSLDQGLQFLIQYYNGEERAKGNILERFSAQQFPDLHSELNLSSLELGDSALYFCASSTSNEQFFGPGTRLTVL.

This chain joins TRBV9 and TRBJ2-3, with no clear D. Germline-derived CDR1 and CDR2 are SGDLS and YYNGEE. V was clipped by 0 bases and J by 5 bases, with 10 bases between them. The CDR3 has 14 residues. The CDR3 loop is CASSVGGSGDTQYF. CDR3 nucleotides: TGTGCCAGCAGCGTAGGTGGTTCTGGAGATACGCAGTATTTT.

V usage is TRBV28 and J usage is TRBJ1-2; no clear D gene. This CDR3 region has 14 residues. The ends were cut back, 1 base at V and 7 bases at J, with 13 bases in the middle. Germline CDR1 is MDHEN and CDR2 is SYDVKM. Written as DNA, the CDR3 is TGTGCCAGCAGTTTATCAGTCGGGCTTTTTGGCTACACCTTC. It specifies CASSLSVGLFGYTF.

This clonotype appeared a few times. CDR3 sequence (DNA): TGTGCCAGCAGCTTAGCCCCGGGCCCCGCCACCGGGGAGCTGTTTTTT. Residues: CASSLAPGPATGELFF. This sequence joins TRBV7-2 and TRBJ2-2; D gene unclear. V was pared by 0 bases and J by 4 bases, with 12 bases between. This CDR3 is built from 16 residues. Per the germline V gene, CDR1 is SGHTA and CDR2 is FQGNSA.

Here the CDR3 reads CASSPPNQRTGNTEAFF. In DNA, the CDR3 is TGTGCCAGCTCACCACCAAATCAAAGGACGGGAAACACTGAAGCTTTCTTT. The chain joins TRBV18 to TRBJ1-1; no reliable D call. Germline CDR1 is KGHSH and CDR2 is LQKENI. The CDR3 runs to 17 residues. Trimming left V 0 bases short and J 2 bases short, with 16 bases between.

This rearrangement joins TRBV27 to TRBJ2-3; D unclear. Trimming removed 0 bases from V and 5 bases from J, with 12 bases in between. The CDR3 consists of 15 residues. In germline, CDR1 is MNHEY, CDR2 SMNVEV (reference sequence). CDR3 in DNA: TGTGCCAGCAGTTTATCCTCGGACCTAGGAGATACGCAGTATTTT. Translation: CASSLSSDLGDTQYF.

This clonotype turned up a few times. Here the CDR3 reads CASSKSQGGEQFF. The CDR3 nucleotides read TGTGCCAGCAGCAAATCGCAGGGAGGAGAGCAGTTCTTC. This sequence joins TRBV7-2 and TRBJ2-1; D possibly corresponds to TRBD2 (6 bases). This CDR3 comprises 13 residues. Germline assignment: CDR1 SGHTA and CDR2 FQGNSA. V lost 5 bases and J 10 bases, leaving 15 bases between the germline ends.

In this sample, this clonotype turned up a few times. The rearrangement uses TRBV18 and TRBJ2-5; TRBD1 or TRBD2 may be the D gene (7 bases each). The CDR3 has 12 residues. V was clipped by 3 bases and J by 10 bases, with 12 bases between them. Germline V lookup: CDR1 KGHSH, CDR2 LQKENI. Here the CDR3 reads CASSPQGGIQYF. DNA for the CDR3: TGTGCCAGCTCACCGCAGGGGGGGATCCAGTACTTC. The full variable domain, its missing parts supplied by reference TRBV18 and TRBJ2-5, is NAGVMQNPRHLVRRRGQEARLRCSPMKGHSHVYWYRQLPEEGLKFMVYLQKENIIDESGMPKERFSAEFPKEGPSILRIQQVVRGDSAAYFCASSPQGGIQYFGPGTRLLVL.

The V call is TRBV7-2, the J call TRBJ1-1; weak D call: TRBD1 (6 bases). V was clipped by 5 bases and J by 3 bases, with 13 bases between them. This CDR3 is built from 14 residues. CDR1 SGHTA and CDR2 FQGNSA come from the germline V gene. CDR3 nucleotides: TGTGCCAGCAGCCCCCGGAGGGGGTACACTGAAGCTTTCTTT. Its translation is CASSPRRGYTEAFF.

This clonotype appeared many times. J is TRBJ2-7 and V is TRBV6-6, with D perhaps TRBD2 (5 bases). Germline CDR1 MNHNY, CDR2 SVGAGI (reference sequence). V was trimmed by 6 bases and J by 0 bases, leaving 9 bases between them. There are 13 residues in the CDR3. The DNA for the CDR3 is TGTGCCAGCAGCTCCGGGAACTCCTACGAGCAGTACTTC. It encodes CASSSGNSYEQYF.

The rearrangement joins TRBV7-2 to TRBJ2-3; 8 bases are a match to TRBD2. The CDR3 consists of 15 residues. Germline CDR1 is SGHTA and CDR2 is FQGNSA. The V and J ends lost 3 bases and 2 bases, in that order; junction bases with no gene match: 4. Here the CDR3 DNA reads TGTGCCAGCAGCTTCGGGACTAGTTACACAGATACGCAGTATTTT. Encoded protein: CASSFGTSYTDTQYF.

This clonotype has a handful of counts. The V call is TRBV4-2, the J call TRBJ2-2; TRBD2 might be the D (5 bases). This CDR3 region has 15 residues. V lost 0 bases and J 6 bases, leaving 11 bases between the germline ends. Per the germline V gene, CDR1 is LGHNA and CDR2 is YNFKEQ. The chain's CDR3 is CASSQDWGAAGELFF. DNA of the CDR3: TGTGCCAGCAGCCAAGATTGGGGAGCCGCCGGGGAGCTGTTTTTT.

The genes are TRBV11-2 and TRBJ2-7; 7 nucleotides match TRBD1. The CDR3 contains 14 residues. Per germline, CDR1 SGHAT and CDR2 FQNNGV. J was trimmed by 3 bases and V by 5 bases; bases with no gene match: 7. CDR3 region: CASSLDRAYYEQYV. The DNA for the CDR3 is TGTGCCAGCAGCCTTGACAGGGCCTACTACGAGCAGTACGTC.

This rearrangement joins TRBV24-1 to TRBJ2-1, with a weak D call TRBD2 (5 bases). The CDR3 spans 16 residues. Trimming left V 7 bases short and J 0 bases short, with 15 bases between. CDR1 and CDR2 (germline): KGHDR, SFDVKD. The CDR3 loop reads CATRSAGPSSYNEQFF. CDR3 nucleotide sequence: TGTGCCACCAGGTCGGCGGGCCCCAGCTCCTACAATGAGCAGTTCTTC.

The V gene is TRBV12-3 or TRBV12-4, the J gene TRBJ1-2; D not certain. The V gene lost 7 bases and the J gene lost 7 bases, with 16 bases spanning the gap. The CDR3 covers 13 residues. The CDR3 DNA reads TGTGCCAGCACCTCGGGGTCAAAGGGTGGCTACACCTTC. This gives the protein CASTSGSKGGYTF.

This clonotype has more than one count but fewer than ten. This CDR3 reads CASRWGGLYGYTF. The CDR3, as DNA: TGTGCCAGCAGATGGGGGGGCCTCTATGGCTACACCTTC. This chain uses TRBV2 with TRBJ1-2; the D gene is possibly TRBD1 (6 bases). Trimming removed 6 bases from V and 4 bases from J, with 12 bases in between. Germline CDR1 reads SNHLY; CDR2 reads FYNNEI. The CDR3 consists of 13 residues.

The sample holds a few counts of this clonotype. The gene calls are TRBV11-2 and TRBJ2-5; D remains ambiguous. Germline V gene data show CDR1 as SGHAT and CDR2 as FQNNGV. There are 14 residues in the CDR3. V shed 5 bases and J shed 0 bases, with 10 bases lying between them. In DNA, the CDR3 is TGTGCCAGCAGCCCCCCCCCGGACCAAGAGACCCAGTACTTC. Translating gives CASSPPPDQETQYF.

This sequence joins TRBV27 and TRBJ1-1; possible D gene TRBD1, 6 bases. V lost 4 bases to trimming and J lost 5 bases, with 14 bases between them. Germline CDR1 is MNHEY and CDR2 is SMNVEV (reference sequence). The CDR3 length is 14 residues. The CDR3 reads CASSWGGGKTEAFF. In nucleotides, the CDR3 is TGTGCCAGCAGTTGGGGGGGCGGCAAGACTGAAGCTTTCTTT.

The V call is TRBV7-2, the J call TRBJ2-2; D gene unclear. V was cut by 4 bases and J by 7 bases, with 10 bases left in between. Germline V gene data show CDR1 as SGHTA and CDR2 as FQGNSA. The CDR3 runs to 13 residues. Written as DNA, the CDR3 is TGTGCCAGCAGCTCCGACCATAGCGGGGAGCTGTTTTTT. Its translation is CASSSDHSGELFF.

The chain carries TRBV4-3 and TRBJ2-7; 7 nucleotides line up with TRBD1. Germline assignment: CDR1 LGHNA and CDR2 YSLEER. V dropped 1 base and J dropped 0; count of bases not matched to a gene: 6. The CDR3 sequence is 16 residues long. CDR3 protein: CASSQGLTGTSYEQYF. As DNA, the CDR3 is TGCGCCAGCAGCCAAGGGTTGACAGGGACCTCCTACGAGCAGTACTTC.

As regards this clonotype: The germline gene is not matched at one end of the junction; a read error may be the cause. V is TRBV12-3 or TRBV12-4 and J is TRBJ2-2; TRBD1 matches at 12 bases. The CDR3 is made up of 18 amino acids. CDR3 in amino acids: CASSHPRGQGANTGELIF. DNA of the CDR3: TGTGCCAGCAGCCACCCCCGGGGACAGGGGGCTAACACCGGGGAGCTGATTTTT.

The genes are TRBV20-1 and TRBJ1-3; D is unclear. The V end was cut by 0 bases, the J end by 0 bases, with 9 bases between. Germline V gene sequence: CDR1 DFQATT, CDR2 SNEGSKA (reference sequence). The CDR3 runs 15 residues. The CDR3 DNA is TGCAGTGCTAGAGATTATAAATTCTCTGGAAACACCATATATTTT. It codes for CSARDYKFSGNTIYF.

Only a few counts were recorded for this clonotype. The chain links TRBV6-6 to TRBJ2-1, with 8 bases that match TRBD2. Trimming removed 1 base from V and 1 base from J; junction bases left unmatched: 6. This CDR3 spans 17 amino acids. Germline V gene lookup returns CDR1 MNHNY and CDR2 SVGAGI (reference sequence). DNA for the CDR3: TGTGCCAGCAGTTACTTCTTAAGCGGGGGATCCTACAATGAGCAGTTCTTC. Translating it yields CASSYFLSGGSYNEQFF.

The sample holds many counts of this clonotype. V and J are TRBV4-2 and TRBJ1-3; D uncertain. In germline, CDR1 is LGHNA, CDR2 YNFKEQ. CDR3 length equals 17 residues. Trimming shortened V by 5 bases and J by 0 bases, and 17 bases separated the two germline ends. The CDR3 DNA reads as TGTGCCAGCAGCGCCCGACGCTGGAATAACTCTGGAAACACCATATATTTT. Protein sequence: CASSARRWNNSGNTIYF.

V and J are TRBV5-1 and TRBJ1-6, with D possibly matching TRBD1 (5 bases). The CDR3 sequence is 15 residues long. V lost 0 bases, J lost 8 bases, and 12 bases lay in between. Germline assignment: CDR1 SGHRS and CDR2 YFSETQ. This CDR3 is CASSLDGGTDSPLHF. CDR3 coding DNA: TGCGCCAGCAGCTTGGACGGGGGTACGGATTCACCCCTCCACTTT.

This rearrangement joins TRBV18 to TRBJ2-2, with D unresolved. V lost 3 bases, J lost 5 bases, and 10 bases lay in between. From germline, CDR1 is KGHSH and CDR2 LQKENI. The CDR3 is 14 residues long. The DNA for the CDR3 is TGTGCCAGCTCACCTCAAGACGATACCGGGGAGCTGTTTTTT. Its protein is CASSPQDDTGELFF.

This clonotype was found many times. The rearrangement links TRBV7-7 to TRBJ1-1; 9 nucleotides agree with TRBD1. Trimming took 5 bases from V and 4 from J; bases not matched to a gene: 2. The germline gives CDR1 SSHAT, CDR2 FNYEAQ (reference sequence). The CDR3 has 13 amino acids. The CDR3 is CASSVDRGTEAFF. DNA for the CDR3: TGTGCCAGCAGCGTGGACAGGGGCACTGAAGCTTTCTTT.